The present entry profiles one T cell receptor (beta chain) with its context. V lost 4 bases and J 0 bases, leaving 9 bases between the germline ends. Germline CDR1 is MNHEY and CDR2 is SVGEGT. The CDR3 has 14 amino acids. Documented time point: pre-sensitization, week 0. Regarding treatment: therapeutic diphenylcyclopropenone sensitization with weekly scalp DPC. Blood draws preceded each patch test application. The record originates from a study of human T cells and chemical hapten exposure. On the study more broadly: In the sensitization step, 2% DPC was placed on roughly 2 cm by roughly 2 cm of upper inner arm skin. In the roughly 25-week study, patients were dosed weekly with diphenylcyclopropenone on the scalp throughout.

For the library, individual cDNA molecules each received unique molecular identifiers. TCRdb re-called the RACE reads with MiXCR, one entry per CDR3 protein. The profile shows 200,000 to 300,000 distinct CDR3 sequences, about 9% of them singletons. The sequence came from a woman in her 40s with alopecia areata. Some clones in this sample may be carry-over from other donors' samples. This rearrangement joins TRBV6-2 or TRBV6-3 to TRBJ1-1; tentatively, D is TRBD1 (6 bases). This specimen was whole blood, taken in connection with sensitization to the hapten diphenylcyclopropenone (DPC). The CDR3 DNA reads as TGTGCCAGCAGTTCTAGGGGGTTGAACACTGAAGCTTTCTTT. Amino acids: CASSSRGLNTEAFF.